The clone carrying this T cell receptor beta chain came up many times. Its specificity is unknown. V was shortened by 2 bases and J by 9 bases, with 14 bases between the two germline ends. The CDR3 runs 13 residues. The V gene's germline CDR1 is DFQATT and CDR2 SNEGSKA (reference sequence). The data belong to a study of T cells after yellow fever vaccination. Study overall: Some fractions had low cell numbers, and these were prepared with SMART-Seq v4 Ultra Low Input. Overall study findings and caveats: The study re-detected most primary-vaccination clones after the booster (96% CD4, approximately 88% CD8).

The 5'RACE template-switching step produced TCR cDNA and added a universal primer site and UMIs. TCRdb fed the 5' RACE reads into MiXCR, producing one record per CDR3 protein. Among some 300,000 distinct CDR3 sequences listed, roughly 3.5% were seen once. Sequences were derived from PBMCs, sampled on the day of the yellow fever booster vaccination. The chain recombines TRBV20-1 with TRBJ2-4; no clear D. This TCR was recovered from a man aged 18 to 30 who received the YFV17D yellow fever vaccine. CDR3 sequence: CSARSVLNGIQYF. CDR3 in DNA: TGCAGTGCTAGATCCGTACTTAATGGCATTCAGTACTTC.